This record covers a single TCR beta chain. The target antigen is unknown. A junction boundary mismatches the germline segment, possibly from a read error. The data derive from a study of blood T cells in healthy people across ages. Overall study results and limits: Diversity of TCR beta per million T cells declined in a roughly linear way with age. Calculation of diversity from one million T cells yielded estimates considered to be underestimates.

Isolation per sample recovered at least 7 million PBMCs. This CDR3 region has 12 residues. The germline V gene has CDR1 DFQATT and CDR2 SNEGSKA (reference sequence). PCR was performed a second time for roughly 7 to 12 cycles using a sample-barcoded 5' primer and a J-beta primer mix. MiXCR was run by TCRdb on the 5' RACE reads, yielding one entry per CDR3 protein. Among about 1.6 million distinct CDR3 sequences listed, around 35% were seen once. This chain connects TRBV20-1 to TRBJ2-3, with D maybe TRBD2 (5 bases). The TCR sequence derives from a woman in her 30s in good health. Sequencing was performed on blood. This CDR3 reads CSAPGSTDTQYF. In nucleotides, the CDR3 is TGCAGTGCCCCGGGGAGCACTGATACGCAGTATTTT.